This TCR beta chain is drawn from a study of blood T cell repertoires in COVID-19. The protocol was immunoSEQ multiplex PCR, while the TCRdb copy is restricted to in-frame clones and leaves out a portion. This table has approximately 220,000 clones, more than 75% appearing once. The CDR3 is made up of 13 amino acids. The germline V gene encodes CDR1 SGHRS and CDR2 YFSETQ. V lost 7 bases, J lost 3 bases, and 11 bases lay in between. The sequence was collected from a woman aged 35 to 49 with acute COVID-19. What was sequenced was PBMCs or T cells enriched from blood (not recorded which). The chain is built from TRBV5-1 and TRBJ1-3, with a possible D match to TRBD1 (5 bases). The CDR3 nucleotides read TGCGCCAGCTCCCAGGGAGGTGGAAACACCATATATTTT. Translated, it gives CASSQGGGNTIYF. The full variable domain, its missing parts supplied by reference TRBV5-1 and TRBJ1-3, is KAGVTQTPRYLIKTRGQQVTLSCSPISGHRSVSWYQQTPGQGLQFLFEYFSETQRNKGNFPGRFSGRQFSNSRSEMNVSTLELGDSALYLCASSQGGGNTIYFGEGSWLTVV.